The 21 T cell receptor beta chains listed next were all sequenced from one sample in a study of human T cells and chemical hapten exposure. TCRdb reprocessed the RACE reads via MiXCR and lists one record per CDR3 protein. The table shows more than 85,000 distinct CDR3 sequences, with 8.5% occurring only once. The sample's time point: pre-sensitization, week 0. The treatment is: therapeutic diphenylcyclopropenone sensitization with weekly scalp DPC. Source: whole blood, taken in connection with sensitization to the hapten diphenylcyclopropenone (DPC). These receptors all come from a man aged 40-55 years with alopecia areata. Some clones in this sample may be carry-over from other donors' samples.

The V call is TRBV7-2, the J call TRBJ2-3; 14 bases are a match to TRBD2. Losses at the gene ends were 4 bases for V and 0 bases for J; bases not matched to a gene: 3. The germline CDR1 and CDR2 sequences are SGHTA and FQGNSA. The CDR3 contains 17 residues. DNA of the CDR3: TGTGCCAGCAGCTGGGGACTAGCGGGAGCCAGCACAGATACGCAGTATTTT. Amino acids: CASSWGLAGASTDTQYF.

The chain combines TRBV24-1 with TRBJ2-1, with TRBD2 matching over 8 bases. CDR1 KGHDR and CDR2 SFDVKD come from the germline V gene. The trim removed 5 bases at V and 7 bases at J, leaving 9 bases unmatched. The CDR3 covers 15 residues. Written as DNA, the CDR3 is TGTGCCACCAGTGGATTCGCGGGAGGTAGGAATGAGCAGTTCTTC. This encodes CATSGFAGGRNEQFF.

This chain links TRBV3-1 with TRBJ2-2; weak D call: TRBD2 (7 bases). This CDR3 contains 16 residues. V lost 4 bases and J 4 bases, leaving 16 bases between the germline ends. Germline CDR1 is LGHDT and CDR2 is YNNKEL (reference sequence). The CDR3: CASSLAAGASTGELFF. The CDR3, as DNA: TGTGCCAGCAGCCTTGCGGCGGGGGCAAGCACCGGGGAGCTGTTTTTT.

This clonotype has a handful of counts. This chain connects TRBV7-9 to TRBJ1-1; D is unresolved. CDR1 is SEHNR, CDR2 FQNEAQ, per germline (reference sequence). V lost 5 bases to trimming and J lost 1 base, with 8 bases between them. This CDR3 is built from 13 residues. DNA for the CDR3: TGTGCCAGCAGCCCCCCCCGGAACACTGAAGCTTTCTTT. Translation: CASSPPRNTEAFF.

This clonotype was detected ten times or more. The CDR3 DNA follows: TGTGCCAGCGGGATGAGAGATAGCAATCAGCCCCAGCATTTT. Translation: CASGMRDSNQPQHF. This rearrangement joins TRBV12-3 or TRBV12-4 to TRBJ1-5; D remains ambiguous. This CDR3 is 14 amino acids long. Trimming pared 8 bases from V and 0 bases from J, leaving 11 bases between.

This clonotype was picked up many times. V and J are TRBV20-1 and TRBJ1-4, with 9 positions matching TRBD1. Germline loops: CDR1 DFQATT, CDR2 SNEGSKA (reference sequence). The CDR3 length is 13 residues. V was pared by 2 bases and J by 7 bases, with 2 bases of the junction left unmatched. The CDR3 DNA is TGCAGTGCTAGAACAGGGGGCCTTGAAAAACTGTTTTTT. It encodes CSARTGGLEKLFF.

The chain has TRBV9 and TRBJ2-7, with D possibly being TRBD1 or TRBD2 (5 bases each). Per germline, CDR1 SGDLS and CDR2 YYNGEE. V was trimmed by 2 bases and J by 5 bases, leaving 17 bases between them. This CDR3 comprises 15 residues. CDR3 loop: CASSVSPGTKHEQYF. In DNA form, the CDR3 reads TGTGCCAGCAGCGTGAGCCCAGGGACGAAGCACGAGCAGTACTTC.

This clonotype was detected many times. The chain employs TRBV9 and TRBJ1-4; TRBD1 matches at 9 bases. V lost 0 bases to trimming and J lost 7 bases; unmatched junction nucleotides: 4. The CDR3 is 15 amino acids. CDR1 and CDR2 (germline): SGDLS, YYNGEE. CDR3 nucleotides: TGTGCCAGCAGCGTAGAAGGGACAGGGATTGAAAAACTGTTTTTT. Translated, it gives CASSVEGTGIEKLFF.

At least ten counts were recorded for this clonotype. V and J are TRBV6-6 and TRBJ1-3, with TRBD1 matching over 8 bases. The CDR3 has 18 residues. From germline, CDR1 is MNHNY and CDR2 SVGAGI (reference sequence). Trimming removed 0 bases from V and 1 base from J; junction bases left unmatched: 8. The DNA of the CDR3 is TGTGCCAGCAGTTACTCGGGGAAACAGGGGGGGTCTGGAAACACCATATATTTT. Translating gives CASSYSGKQGGSGNTIYF.

The chain links TRBV9 to TRBJ2-3; tentative D call: TRBD1 (6 bases). V was cut by 0 bases and J by 2 bases, with 10 bases left in between. The CDR3 spans 15 residues. Germline V gene data show CDR1 as SGDLS and CDR2 as YYNGEE. The CDR3 sequence: CASSVGGGYTDTQYF. The CDR3 coding sequence is TGTGCCAGCAGCGTAGGAGGGGGTTACACAGATACGCAGTATTTT.

This chain connects TRBV10-3 to TRBJ1-4, with 9 bases lining up with TRBD1. The CDR3 is 15 amino acids. Germline V gene sequence: CDR1 ENHRY, CDR2 SYGVKD. V dropped 0 bases and J dropped 8; count of bases not matched to a gene: 4. The CDR3 nucleotides are TGTGCCATCAGTGAGTCCGGGACAGGGCAGGAAAAACTGTTTTTT. This encodes CAISESGTGQEKLFF.

This clonotype was seen only a few times. The chain couples TRBV11-2 to TRBJ2-1; tentatively, D is TRBD2 (6 bases). The germline V gene encodes CDR1 SGHAT and CDR2 FQNNGV. V lost 0 bases, J lost 4 bases, and 10 bases lay in between. This CDR3 region has 15 residues. The CDR3 nucleotides read TGTGCCAGCAGCTTAGACCCGACTAGTTACAATGAGCAGTTCTTC. Encoded protein: CASSLDPTSYNEQFF.

The V gene is TRBV6-6, the J gene TRBJ2-5; D unresolved. CDR3 size: 14 residues. The ends were cut back, 0 bases at V and 2 bases at J, with 7 bases in the middle. Germline V gene sequence: CDR1 MNHNY, CDR2 SVGAGI (reference sequence). The CDR3 loop reads CASSYSLWQETQYF. The CDR3 DNA is TGTGCCAGCAGTTACTCGTTGTGGCAAGAGACCCAGTACTTC.

This clonotype was picked up many times. V is TRBV12-3 or TRBV12-4 and J is TRBJ2-7; a possible D gene is TRBD1 (6 bases). V was cut by 2 bases and J by 1 base, with 6 bases left in between. There are 13 residues in the CDR3. CDR3 in amino acids: CASSLQGSYEQYF. CDR3 nucleotides: TGTGCCAGCAGTTTACAGGGGTCCTACGAGCAGTACTTC.

This clonotype was counted a few times. The chain recombines TRBV30 with TRBJ1-1; D is perhaps TRBD1 (6 bases). The germline gives CDR1 GTSNPN, CDR2 SVGIG (reference sequence). This CDR3 is 14 amino acids long. V dropped 4 bases and J dropped 6 bases, with 18 bases sitting between them. Here the CDR3 reads CAWKDAGGFAEAFF. The CDR3 nucleotides are TGTGCCTGGAAGGACGCGGGGGGCTTCGCTGAAGCTTTCTTT. Full variable domain (rest looked up from reference TRBV30 and TRBJ1-1): SQTIHQWPATLVQPVGSPLSLECTVEGTSNPNLYWYRQAAGRGLQLLFYSVGIGQISSEVPQNLSASRPQDRQFILSSKKLLLSDSGFYLCAWKDAGGFAEAFFGQGTRLTVV.

This clonotype was seen a handful of times. The chain is built from TRBV15 and TRBJ2-4; D not resolved. Germline V gene data show CDR1 as LNHNV and CDR2 as YYDKDF (reference sequence). V gave up 0 bases and J gave up 8 bases, with 14 bases separating them. The CDR3 contains 15 residues. The CDR3 nucleotides are TGTGCCACCAGCAGAGATGCACCCCCTGCGGACATTCAGTACTTC. Protein product: CATSRDAPPADIQYF.

The J gene is TRBJ2-2, the V gene TRBV6-4, with 9 bases that match TRBD2. J lost 3 bases, V lost 4 bases, and 3 bases had no gene match. CDR1 and CDR2 (germline): MRHNA, SNTAGT. The CDR3 contains 15 residues. CDR3 sequence: CASSGIAGDTGELFF. CDR3 coding DNA: TGTGCCAGCAGTGGAATAGCGGGAGACACCGGGGAGCTGTTTTTT.

The genes are TRBV6-6 and TRBJ2-5; 7 bases match TRBD2. Trimming took 5 bases from V and 7 from J; bases not matched to a gene: 7. This CDR3 is 13 amino acids long. CDR1 is MNHNY and CDR2 is SVGAGI in the germline V gene (reference sequence). CDR3 bases: TGTGCCAGCAGTACACGGGGGGAAGGGACCCAGTACTTC. Its translation: CASSTRGEGTQYF.

The chain employs TRBV12-3 or TRBV12-4 and TRBJ2-1; 9 bases line up with TRBD2. V lost 6 bases and J lost 10; bases outside the gene matches: 13. The CDR3 has 15 residues. CDR3 loop: CASRRTSALFGEQFF. DNA for the CDR3: TGTGCCAGCAGAAGGACTAGCGCTCTATTTGGGGAGCAGTTCTTC.

This clonotype showed up many times. The chain links TRBV7-2 to TRBJ1-6; a possible D gene is TRBD1 (6 bases). The CDR3 contains 16 residues. CDR1 SGHTA and CDR2 FQGNSA come from the germline V gene. V dropped 1 base and J dropped 8 bases, with 15 bases sitting between them. The CDR3 coding sequence is TGTGCCAGCAGCTTAGGTCGGCAGGGGAGATATTCACCCCTCCACTTT. Amino acid sequence: CASSLGRQGRYSPLHF.

This clonotype was found many times. J is TRBJ2-7 and V is TRBV27, with TRBD1 matching over 8 bases. Germline V gene lookup returns CDR1 MNHEY and CDR2 SMNVEV (reference sequence). CDR3 size: 13 residues. V lost 2 bases to trimming and J lost 7 bases; unmatched junction nucleotides: 4. This CDR3 reads CASSLQGAQEQYV. The CDR3 DNA reads TGTGCCAGCAGTTTACAGGGGGCGCAAGAGCAGTACGTC.